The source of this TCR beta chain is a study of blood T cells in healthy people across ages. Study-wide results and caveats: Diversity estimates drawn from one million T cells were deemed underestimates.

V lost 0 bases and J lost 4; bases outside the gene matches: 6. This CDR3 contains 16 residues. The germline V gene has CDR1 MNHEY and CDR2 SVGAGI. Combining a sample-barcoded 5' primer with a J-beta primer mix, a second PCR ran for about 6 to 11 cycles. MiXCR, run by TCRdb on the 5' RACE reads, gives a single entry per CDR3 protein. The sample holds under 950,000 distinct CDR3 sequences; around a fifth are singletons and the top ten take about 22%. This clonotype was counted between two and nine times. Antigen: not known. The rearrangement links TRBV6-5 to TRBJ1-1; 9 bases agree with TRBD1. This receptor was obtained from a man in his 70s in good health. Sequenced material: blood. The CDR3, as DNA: TGTGCCAGCAGTTACTCTTATCGGACAGGGGTCACTGAAGCTTTCTTT. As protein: CASSYSYRTGVTEAFF.